This entry lists 19 T cell receptor beta chains sequenced from one sample in a study of blood T cells in healthy people across ages. Primers used in a second PCR of roughly 7 to 12 cycles were a sample-barcoded 5' primer and a J-beta primer mix. Via MiXCR, TCRdb re-called the 5' RACE reads, giving one row per CDR3 protein. The repertoire consists of some 640,000 distinct CDR3 sequences, with roughly 50% occurring once and the leading ten covering roughly 34%. The sample comprised blood. The receptors here all came from a woman aged 60-70 years in good health.

This rearrangement joins TRBV29-1 to TRBJ2-7; maybe TRBD1 (5 bases). The CDR3 spans 13 residues. V was pared by 4 bases and J by 0 bases, with 10 bases between. Germline V gives CDR1 SQVTM, CDR2 ANQGSEA. This CDR3 reads CSVAPDNSYEQYF. The DNA of the CDR3 is TGCAGCGTTGCCCCGGACAACTCCTACGAGCAGTACTTC.

The chain links TRBV9 to TRBJ1-2; D not resolved. Germline V CDR1 and CDR2: SGDLS, YYNGEE. The CDR3 runs to 10 residues. V was trimmed by 3 bases and J by 13 bases, leaving 10 bases between them. The DNA of the CDR3 is TGTGCCAGCAGCGGGTTGCTGTTCACCTTC. Translated, it gives CASSGLLFTF.

This clonotype has only a few counts. The V call is TRBV6-1, the J call TRBJ2-1; TRBD2 might be the D (6 bases). Trimming took off 8 bases at V and 8 bases at J, with 16 bases between the two ends. The CDR3 runs 13 residues. Germline lookup yields CDR1 MNHNS and CDR2 SASEGT. The CDR3 sequence: CASELSGTYEQFF. DNA for the CDR3: TGTGCCAGCGAGCTCTCCGGGACTTATGAGCAGTTCTTC.

V usage is TRBV7-9 and J usage is TRBJ2-7, with no clear D. Germline V gene sequence: CDR1 SEHNR, CDR2 FQNEAQ (reference sequence). The CDR3 is 12 residues long. Trimming shortened V by 4 bases and J by 6 bases, and 10 bases separated the two germline ends. CDR3 loop: CASSSAWGEQYF. The CDR3 coding sequence is TGTGCCAGCAGCTCCGCCTGGGGCGAGCAGTACTTC.

The V gene is TRBV12-3 or TRBV12-4, the J gene TRBJ1-5; D perhaps matches TRBD1 (5 bases). The ends were cut back, 3 bases at V and 7 bases at J, with 7 bases in the middle. CDR3 size: 12 residues. Here the CDR3 reads CASSFGAQPQHF. The DNA for the CDR3 is TGTGCCAGCAGTTTCGGGGCACAGCCCCAGCATTTT.

Concerning this clonotype itself: The junction departs from germline at one end; a sequencing error may be responsible. The chain recombines TRBV11-2 with TRBJ2-3, with 7 bases fitting TRBD2. Germline V lookup: CDR1 SGHAT, CDR2 FQNNGV. This CDR3 comprises 14 residues. The CDR3: CVSEGGRFPDTQYF. CDR3 in DNA: TGTGTCAGCGAGGGCGGGAGATTTCCAGATACGCAGTATTTT.

The rearrangement uses TRBV4-1 and TRBJ1-2, with D uncertain. Germline V lookup: CDR1 MGHRA, CDR2 YSYEKL. V lost 0 bases and J 7 bases, leaving 6 bases between the germline ends. There are 12 residues in the CDR3. CDR3 sequence reads: CASSQDNRGYTF. In nucleotides, the CDR3 is TGCGCCAGCAGCCAAGATAATCGTGGCTACACCTTC.

The table lists this clonotype with a few counts. This rearrangement joins TRBV9 to TRBJ2-1; the D is unclear. Germline V gene lookup returns CDR1 SGDLS and CDR2 YYNGEE. The CDR3 is 17 residues long. V dropped 0 bases and J dropped 0 bases, with 13 bases sitting between them. The CDR3 here is CASSVGPLRSSYNEQFF. CDR3 nucleotide sequence: TGTGCCAGCAGCGTAGGTCCCTTGCGGAGCTCCTACAATGAGCAGTTCTTC.

In this sample, this clonotype turned up a few times. J is TRBJ1-1 and V is TRBV4-2; TRBD1 agrees at 8 bases. The CDR3 totals 15 residues. Trimming took 5 bases from V and 5 from J; bases not matched to a gene: 10. Germline V gene lookup returns CDR1 LGHNA and CDR2 YNFKEQ. CDR3 nucleotides: TGTGCCAGCAGCGAGCCCGGACAGGGTAATACTGAAGCTTTCTTT. Its translation: CASSEPGQGNTEAFF.

The chain carries TRBV7-9 and TRBJ2-1; TRBD2 matches 7 bases. CDR1 SEHNR and CDR2 FQNEAQ come from the germline V gene (reference sequence). Trimming took 1 base from V and 5 from J; bases not matched to a gene: 8. CDR3 length equals 16 residues. DNA for the CDR3: TGTGCCAGCAGCTTAGGTCCAGCGGGGCCACACAATGAGCAGTTCTTC. It encodes CASSLGPAGPHNEQFF.

Of note for this clonotype: The germline gene is not matched at one end of the junction; a read error may be the cause. The rearrangement links TRBV14 to TRBJ1-2; D is uncertain. The length of the CDR3 is 16 residues. Germline lookup yields CDR1 SGHDN and CDR2 FVKESK. CDR3 sequence reads: CASSRRRTHDSYGHTF. In DNA, the CDR3 is TGTGCCAGCAGCCGCCGACGGACGCATGATTCTTATGGCCACACCTTC.

The chain uses TRBV6-1 and TRBJ2-4, with 14 bases identical to TRBD2. The DNA end lines up better with TRBJ2-7; the J call may be wrong. The CDR3 extends over 15 amino acids. Per germline, CDR1 MNHNS and CDR2 SASEGT. CDR3 in DNA: TGTGCCAGCAGTGACTGGGGGACTAGCGGGAGCGAGCAGTACTTC. This gives the protein CASSDWGTSGSEQYF.

The J gene is TRBJ2-1, the V gene TRBV4-3; 7 bases align to TRBD2. The V and J ends lost 3 bases and 9 bases, in that order; junction bases with no gene match: 5. Germline values: CDR1 LGHNA, CDR2 YSLEER. The CDR3 totals 13 residues. The CDR3 coding sequence is TGCGCCAGCAGCCAGGGCGGGAGTAGTGAGCAGTTCTTC. It yields the protein CASSQGGSSEQFF.

V gene TRBV12-3 or TRBV12-4 combines with J gene TRBJ2-4, with 7 positions matching TRBD2. Losses at the gene ends were 3 bases for V and 7 bases for J; bases not matched to a gene: 12. CDR3 size: 16 residues. CDR3 region: CASSFGGREVGNIQYF. CDR3 nucleotide sequence: TGTGCCAGCAGTTTTGGGGGGAGGGAGGTGGGGAACATTCAGTACTTC.

This chain's CDR3 is CSARDPLGGSSYNEQFF. CDR3 coding DNA: TGCAGTGCTAGAGATCCCCTGGGCGGCAGCTCCTACAATGAGCAGTTCTTC. The chain recombines TRBV20-1 with TRBJ2-1; D gene unclear. The V gene lost 0 bases and the J gene lost 0 bases, with 15 bases spanning the gap. This CDR3 has 17 amino acids. Germline V CDR1 and CDR2: DFQATT, SNEGSKA (reference sequence).

The chain links TRBV4-3 to TRBJ2-5; D perhaps matches TRBD2 (6 bases). CDR3 length equals 13 residues. Between the trimmed V and J ends, which lost 8 bases and 9 bases, there was a span of 19 bases. CDR1 LGHNA and CDR2 YSLEER come from the germline V gene. Here the CDR3 reads CASGLGPWEAQYF. The CDR3 bases are TGCGCCAGCGGCCTGGGCCCTTGGGAGGCCCAGTACTTC.

This clonotype came up a few times. This sequence joins TRBV5-1 and TRBJ2-5, with 12 bases fitting TRBD2. The CDR3 runs 16 residues. The germline V gene has CDR1 SGHRS and CDR2 YFSETQ. The J segment lost 4 bases and the V segment lost 3 bases, leaving 7 bases of the junction unmatched. The CDR3 here is CASSSGLAGEVETQYF. CDR3 bases: TGCGCCAGCAGCTCGGGACTAGCGGGTGAGGTAGAGACCCAGTACTTC.

V gene TRBV6-5 combines with J gene TRBJ2-3; D ambiguous. The V gene lost 6 bases and the J gene lost 0 bases, with 16 bases spanning the gap. Per the germline V gene, CDR1 is MNHEY and CDR2 is SVGAGI. The CDR3 runs 16 residues. The CDR3 sequence: CASSGRLRPSTDTQYF. CDR3 coding DNA: TGTGCCAGCAGCGGACGACTTAGACCTAGCACAGATACGCAGTATTTT.

This chain connects TRBV25-1 to TRBJ1-2; D is unresolved. Per germline, CDR1 MGHDK and CDR2 SYGVNS. V was trimmed by 6 bases and J by 4 bases, leaving 15 bases between them. The CDR3 is made up of 14 amino acids. The CDR3 here is CASSVQKFCYGYTF. The CDR3 bases are TGTGCCAGCAGCGTACAGAAATTTTGCTATGGCTACACCTTC.